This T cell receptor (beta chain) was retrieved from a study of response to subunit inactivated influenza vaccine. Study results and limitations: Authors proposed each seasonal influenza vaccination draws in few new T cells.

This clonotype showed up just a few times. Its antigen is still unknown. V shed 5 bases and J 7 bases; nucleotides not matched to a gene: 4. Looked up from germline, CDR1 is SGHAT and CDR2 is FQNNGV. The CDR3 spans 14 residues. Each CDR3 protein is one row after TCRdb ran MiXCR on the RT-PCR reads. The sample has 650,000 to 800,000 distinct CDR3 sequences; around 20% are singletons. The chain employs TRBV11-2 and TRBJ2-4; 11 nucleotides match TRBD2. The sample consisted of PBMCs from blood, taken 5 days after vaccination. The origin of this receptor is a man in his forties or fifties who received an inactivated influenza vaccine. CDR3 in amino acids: CASSQTSGVNIQYF. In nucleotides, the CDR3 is TGTGCCAGCAGCCAGACTAGCGGGGTTAACATTCAGTACTTC.